This entry lists 32 T cell receptor beta chains sequenced from one sample in a study of breast tumors, draining lymph nodes, adjacent tissues. Axillary draining lymph nodes of breast cancer patients supplied the node samples. One entry per CDR3 protein, called by TCRdb with MiXCR from the multiplex PCR reads. The sample records about 150,000 distinct CDR3 sequences, 30% to 35% being singletons. Sequenced input: axillary lymph node tissue. Receptor source: a female donor with breast cancer. Some clones in this sample may be carry-over from other donors' samples.

The chain uses TRBV2 and TRBJ2-1; the match to TRBD2 covers 10 bases. Germline V gene data show CDR1 as SNHLY and CDR2 as FYNNEI. CDR3 length equals 14 residues. With 4 bases clipped from V and 9 bases from J, the junction kept 6 bases outside the gene matches. CDR3 sequence reads: CASSGVSGGVEQFF. The CDR3, as DNA: TGTGCCAGCAGTGGGGTCAGCGGGGGGGTTGAGCAGTTCTTC.

In its sample, this clonotype was seen many times. V usage is TRBV4-1 and J usage is TRBJ2-4, with D perhaps matching TRBD1 (6 bases). CDR3 size: 17 residues. V lost 2 bases to trimming and J lost 1 base, with 15 bases between them. Germline V gene sequence: CDR1 MGHRA, CDR2 YSYEKL. CDR3 region: CASSQNLGQGAKNIQYF. CDR3 bases: TGCGCCAGCAGCCAAAACCTCGGTCAGGGGGCCAAAAACATTCAGTACTTC.

The sample holds many counts of this clonotype. The rearrangement joins TRBV7-9 to TRBJ2-7; D is uncertain. The germline V and J ends were trimmed by 2 bases and 5 bases, with 19 bases remaining between them. CDR3 length: 16 residues. Per germline, CDR1 SEHNR and CDR2 FQNEAQ (reference sequence). The CDR3 sequence is CASSLSPQPVGNEQYV. CDR3 sequence (DNA): TGTGCCAGCAGCTTAAGTCCCCAACCGGTAGGCAACGAGCAGTACGTC.

The rearrangement links TRBV11-2 to TRBJ2-4; possibly TRBD2 for D (7 bases). V was trimmed by 1 base and J by 2 bases, leaving 9 bases between them. This CDR3 has 15 amino acids. CDR1 and CDR2 (germline): SGHAT, FQNNGV. CDR3 loop: CASSLVRGPKNIQYF. The CDR3 DNA sequence: TGTGCCAGCAGCTTAGTGCGGGGGCCCAAAAACATTCAGTACTTC.

This clonotype was found many times. This chain links TRBV9 with TRBJ2-3; D may be TRBD2 (7 bases). The CDR3 is 15 amino acids. Germline-derived CDR1 and CDR2 are SGDLS and YYNGEE. Trimming removed 3 bases at V and 4 bases at J, with 15 bases between. This CDR3 is CASSAAGALADTQYF. In nucleotides, the CDR3 is TGTGCCAGCAGCGCCGCGGGGGCGCTGGCAGATACGCAGTATTTT.

This clonotype was detected ten times or more. CDR3 DNA sequence: TGCGCCAGCAGCTTCGGGACTAATTTAGATACGCAGTATTTT. It codes for CASSFGTNLDTQYF. The chain combines TRBV5-1 with TRBJ2-3, with 7 nucleotides matching TRBD2. Losses at the gene ends were 2 bases for V and 5 bases for J; bases not matched to a gene: 5. The CDR3 extends over 14 amino acids. Germline V gene sequence: CDR1 SGHRS, CDR2 YFSETQ.

As concerns this clonotype: This may be a read error, as it is one base from a much larger clone. V gene TRBV7-6 combines with J gene TRBJ1-3; D gene ambiguous. The CDR3 is 17 residues long. Germline assignment: CDR1 SGHVS and CDR2 FNYEAQ. This CDR3 is CASSLEVGQSSGNPMYF. The CDR3 bases are TGTGCCAGCAGCTTAGAGGTTGGTCAGTCCTCTGGAAACCCCATGTATTTT.

The V gene is TRBV6-5, the J gene TRBJ1-5; 8 bases are shared with TRBD1. This CDR3 region has 14 residues. Germline CDR1 is MNHEY and CDR2 is SVGAGI. V lost 5 bases and J lost 7; bases outside the gene matches: 7. The CDR3 sequence: CASSQGQGRQPQHF. Here the CDR3 DNA reads TGTGCCAGCAGTCAAGGACAGGGCCGCCAGCCCCAGCATTTT.

Turning to this clonotype: The junction differs from germline at one of its ends, possibly a read error. The chain carries TRBV5-1 and TRBJ2-2; 7 positions agree with TRBD1. Per the germline V gene, CDR1 is SGHRS and CDR2 is YFSETQ. CDR3 length: 13 residues. The CDR3, as DNA: TGCGCCAGCAGCTATGGGTACACAGGGGACCTGTTTTTT. It codes for CASSYGYTGDLFF.

This clonotype was counted ten times or more. V is TRBV6-1 and J is TRBJ2-5; D uncertain. Between the trimmed V and J ends, which lost 1 base and 6 bases, there was a span of 12 bases. Germline CDR1 and CDR2: MNHNS and SASEGT. There are 14 residues in the CDR3. CDR3 protein: CASSEVLESKTQYF. CDR3 bases: TGTGCCAGCAGTGAAGTTCTGGAGTCTAAGACCCAGTACTTC.

This clonotype was seen at least ten times. The chain couples TRBV6-6 to TRBJ1-6; unclear D gene. CDR1 is MNHNY and CDR2 is SVGAGI in the germline V gene (reference sequence). Trimming shortened V by 5 bases and J by 11 bases, and 16 bases separated the two germline ends. The CDR3 is made up of 14 amino acids. In nucleotides, the CDR3 is TGTGCCAGCAGTACCTCCGGGCACCAGGCACCCCTCCACTTT. The encoded protein is CASSTSGHQAPLHF.

There are many counts of this clonotype. The genes are TRBV2 and TRBJ1-5; D unclear. The CDR3 totals 14 residues. Germline CDR1 and CDR2: SNHLY and FYNNEI. With 3 bases removed from V and 2 bases from J, the gap between germline ends came to 8 bases. The CDR3 bases are TGTGCCAGCAGTGACAACGGGGGCAATCAGCCCCAGCATTTT. Protein product: CASSDNGGNQPQHF.

With regard to this clonotype: A clone one base away is much larger, so this may be a read error. J is TRBJ1-5 and V is TRBV27; tentative D call: TRBD1 (6 bases). V shed 6 bases and J shed 5 bases, with 11 bases lying between them. The CDR3 extends over 13 amino acids. Germline V gene data show CDR1 as MNHEY and CDR2 as SMNVEV (reference sequence). The DNA of the CDR3 is TGTGCCAGCAGACAGGACAGCTATCAGCCCCAGCATTTT. Its protein product is CASRQDSYQPQHF.

This clonotype occurred a few times. Just one base apart from a much larger clone, this may be a read error. The chain links TRBV6-5 to TRBJ1-3, with 8 bases matching TRBD1. Germline CDR1 reads MNHEY; CDR2 reads SVGAGI. J gave up 4 bases and V 6 bases, and 5 bases lay outside the gene matches. CDR3 size: 14 residues. CDR3 in DNA: TGTGCCAGCAGACAGGACAGGGCCGGAAACACCATATATTTT. The encoded protein is CASRQDRAGNTIYF.

This clonotype was counted at least ten times. The chain has TRBV29-1 and TRBJ2-3; D might be TRBD1 or TRBD2, each matching 5 bases. Trimming took off 7 bases at V and 7 bases at J, with 21 bases between the two ends. The CDR3 has 14 residues. Germline CDR1 reads SQVTM; CDR2 reads ANQGSEA. The CDR3 DNA sequence: TGCAGCGCTGAGGGGCACCCCGGACGGCATACGCAGTATTTT. It codes for CSAEGHPGRHTQYF.

The chain is built from TRBV6-6 and TRBJ1-5, with TRBD1 as a possible D gene (5 bases). Per the germline V gene, CDR1 is MNHNY and CDR2 is SVGAGI (reference sequence). There are 15 residues in the CDR3. Trimming stripped 2 bases from V and 2 bases from J, with 10 bases between. The CDR3 DNA reads TGTGCCAGCAGTTACCGGGGCGCAGGCAATCAGCCCCAGCATTTT. Encoded protein: CASSYRGAGNQPQHF.

This clonotype was counted many times. The chain employs TRBV30 and TRBJ2-7; no clear D. Trimming cost V 0 bases and J 3 bases, with 6 bases left between them. Germline loops: CDR1 GTSNPN, CDR2 SVGIG (reference sequence). This CDR3 is built from 12 residues. CDR3 protein: CAWSVSRYEQYF. CDR3 nucleotide sequence: TGTGCCTGGAGTGTATCCCGCTACGAGCAGTACTTC.

This chain links TRBV6-4 with TRBJ1-1, with D perhaps matching TRBD1 (6 bases). This CDR3 spans 13 amino acids. Germline assignment: CDR1 MRHNA and CDR2 SNTAGT. V was clipped by 4 bases and J by 6 bases, with 12 bases between them. The CDR3 region is CASSAWAGAEAFF. The CDR3 DNA reads as TGTGCCAGCAGTGCATGGGCAGGGGCTGAAGCTTTCTTT.

The genes are TRBV5-1 and TRBJ2-4, with D uncertain. The CDR3 is 14 residues long. Trimming pared 1 base from V and 5 bases from J, leaving 10 bases between. In germline, CDR1 is SGHRS, CDR2 YFSETQ. The CDR3 protein is CASSLSNRENIQYF. For the CDR3, the DNA is TGCGCCAGCAGCTTGTCGAACAGAGAAAACATTCAGTACTTC.

The V and J genes are TRBV6-1 and TRBJ1-2; 11 bases are shared with TRBD1. CDR3 length equals 14 residues. Germline V CDR1 and CDR2: MNHNS, SASEGT. The V gene end was trimmed by 7 bases and the J gene end by 8 bases; junction bases not matched to a gene: 9. The CDR3 DNA is TGTGCCAGCACTGGACAGGGGGCGCGGGCGGGCTACACCTTC. Its translation is CASTGQGARAGYTF.

The CDR3 coding sequence is TGTGCCATCGCTACTAGCGGGGGGACTTACGAGCAGTACGTC. Amino acids: CAIATSGGTYEQYV. V is TRBV10-3 and J is TRBJ2-7; 12 bases line up with TRBD2. The CDR3 spans 14 residues. The J segment lost 4 bases and the V segment lost 8 bases, leaving 6 bases of the junction unmatched. CDR1 ENHRY and CDR2 SYGVKD come from the germline V gene.

This clonotype was observed at least ten times. The V gene is TRBV5-1, the J gene TRBJ2-2; D ambiguous. CDR1 SGHRS and CDR2 YFSETQ come from the germline V gene. This CDR3 has 14 amino acids. V was clipped by 0 bases and J by 7 bases, with 10 bases between them. CDR3: CASSLEGSGGELFF. DNA for the CDR3: TGCGCCAGCAGCTTGGAAGGCTCTGGCGGGGAGCTGTTTTTT.

As concerns this clonotype: This may stem from a read error, because a much larger clone lies one nucleotide away. The chain uses TRBV20-1 and TRBJ2-5, with D possibly matching TRBD1 (6 bases). Trimming left V 1 base short and J 7 bases short, with 16 bases between. CDR3 length equals 14 residues. CDR1 and CDR2 (germline): DFQATT, SNEGSKA (reference sequence). CDR3 protein: CSARGTAARATQYF. The CDR3 bases are TGCAGTGCTAGAGGGACAGCGGCACGAGCGACCCAGTACTTC.

This clonotype was picked up many times. The chain recombines TRBV6-5 with TRBJ2-1; TRBD1 agrees at 7 bases. The CDR3 totals 11 residues. V shed 6 bases and J 15 bases; nucleotides not matched to a gene: 8. Germline V gene lookup returns CDR1 MNHEY and CDR2 SVGAGI. CDR3 protein: CASRQGTASFF. CDR3 DNA: TGTGCCAGCAGACAAGGGACAGCTTCGTTCTTC.

This chain joins TRBV7-9 and TRBJ1-3, with D perhaps matching TRBD1 (6 bases). V lost 1 base and J lost 9, with 16 bases in between. This CDR3 contains 15 residues. CDR1 and CDR2 from the germline V gene are SEHNR and FQNEAQ (reference sequence). CDR3 nucleotides: TGTGCCAGCAGCTTAGGACGAGCCCAGGGGCGCACCATATATTTT. Translation gives CASSLGRAQGRTIYF.

Worth noting for this clonotype: A read error is possible here, since a much larger clone lies one base away. The genes are TRBV6-1 and TRBJ2-5; 7 bases are shared with TRBD1. The CDR3 totals 13 residues. Per the germline V gene, CDR1 is MNHNS and CDR2 is SASEGT. CDR3 DNA sequence: TGTGCCAGCAGCGCAGGGGGTTCTGAGACCCAGCACTTC. This gives the protein CASSAGGSETQHF.

This clonotype was counted at least ten times. The chain uses TRBV6-1 and TRBJ1-2; maybe TRBD1 (6 bases). V gave up 6 bases and J gave up 4 bases, with 24 bases separating them. Germline CDR1 MNHNS, CDR2 SASEGT. There are 17 residues in the CDR3. CDR3 coding DNA: TGTGCCAGCAGCACAAAGAGGACAGCGTATTCTATCTATGGCTACACCTTC. Protein sequence: CASSTKRTAYSIYGYTF.

This clonotype was observed at least ten times. The chain couples TRBV11-3 to TRBJ2-7; perhaps TRBD1 as D (5 bases). CDR3 size: 18 residues. Germline-derived CDR1 and CDR2 are SGHNT and YENEEA. With 1 base removed from V and 3 bases from J, the gap between germline ends came to 22 bases. In nucleotides, the CDR3 is TGTGCCAGCAGCTTAGTCTCGCCCAACAGGTCTTGGCACTACGAGCAGTACGTC. This sequence encodes CASSLVSPNRSWHYEQYV.

In its sample, this clonotype was seen many times. The rearrangement uses TRBV7-3 and TRBJ2-2; 9 nucleotides align to TRBD1. CDR3 length: 15 residues. From germline, CDR1 is SGHTA and CDR2 FQGTGA. V lost 0 bases and J lost 5; bases outside the gene matches: 1. CDR3 DNA sequence: TGTGCCAGCAGCTTAACGGGACAGGGAACCGGGGAGCTGTTTTTT. Amino acids: CASSLTGQGTGELFF.

V is TRBV20-1 and J is TRBJ2-7, with TRBD1 matching 7 bases. The CDR3 consists of 14 residues. Germline V gene sequence: CDR1 DFQATT, CDR2 SNEGSKA (reference sequence). V lost 4 bases, J lost 7 bases, and 13 bases stayed unmatched. The CDR3 loop is CSAIGLTGDNEQYV. The CDR3, as DNA: TGCAGTGCTATTGGGCTAACAGGGGACAATGAGCAGTACGTC.

Comment on this clonotype: As the CDR3 is not closed by the conserved phenylalanine or tryptophan, this likely results from a read error. The CDR3: CSARTGSEGQPQHG. The CDR3 DNA reads as TGCAGTGCTAGGACAGGGTCTGAAGGTCAGCCCCAGCATGGT. The rearrangement links TRBV20-1 to TRBJ1-5, with 7 bases lining up with TRBD1. CDR1 and CDR2 (germline): DFQATT, SNEGSKA (reference sequence). The CDR3 spans 14 residues. The trim removed 3 bases at V and 6 bases at J, leaving 8 bases unmatched.

This clonotype was recorded many times. The CDR3 bases are TGTGCCAGCAGTTACTCGAGGGCAGGGGGAAAAAAACTGTTTTTT. It translates to CASSYSRAGGKKLFF. The genes are TRBV6-5 and TRBJ1-4, with TRBD1 identical over 7 bases. This CDR3 contains 15 residues. The ends lost 0 bases at V and 9 bases at J; junction bases unmatched: 7. From germline, CDR1 is MNHEY and CDR2 SVGAGI.